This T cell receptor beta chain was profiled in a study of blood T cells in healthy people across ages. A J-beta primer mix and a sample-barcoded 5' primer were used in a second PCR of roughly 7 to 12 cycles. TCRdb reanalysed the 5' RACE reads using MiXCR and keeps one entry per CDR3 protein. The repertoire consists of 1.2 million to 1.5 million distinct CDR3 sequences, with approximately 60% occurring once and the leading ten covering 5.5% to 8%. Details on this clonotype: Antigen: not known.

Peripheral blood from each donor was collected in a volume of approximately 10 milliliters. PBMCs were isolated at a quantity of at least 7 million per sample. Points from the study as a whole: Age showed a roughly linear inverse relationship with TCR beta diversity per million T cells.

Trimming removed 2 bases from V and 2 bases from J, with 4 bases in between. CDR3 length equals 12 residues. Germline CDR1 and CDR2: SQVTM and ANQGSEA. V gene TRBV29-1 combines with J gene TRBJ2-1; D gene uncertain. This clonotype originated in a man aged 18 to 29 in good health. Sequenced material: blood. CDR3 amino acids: CSVERAYNEQFF. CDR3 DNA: TGCAGCGTTGAACGGGCCTACAATGAGCAGTTCTTC.